The 30 T cell receptor beta chains in this list originate from one sample, sequenced in a study of blood T cell repertoires in COVID-19. Produced via immunoSEQ multiplex PCR; TCRdb's table is partial and in-frame only. The sample carries around 700,000 clones, approximately 90% recorded once. The sequenced sample consisted of peripheral blood. These receptor sequences come from a woman aged 18-35 years with acute or convalescent COVID-19.

This chain joins TRBV5-1 and TRBJ1-1; 7 bases are a match to TRBD1. With 6 bases clipped from V and 7 bases from J, the junction kept 9 bases outside the gene matches. CDR3 size: 13 residues. Germline CDR1 is SGHRS and CDR2 is YFSETQ. The CDR3 is CASIGTAMNEAFF. CDR3 coding DNA: TGCGCCAGCATTGGGACAGCAATGAATGAAGCTTTCTTT.

The chain has TRBV4-1 and TRBJ1-2; weak D call: TRBD1 (6 bases). The CDR3 runs 16 residues. Germline CDR1 is MGHRA and CDR2 is YSYEKL. Between the trimmed V and J ends, which lost 1 base and 8 bases, there was a span of 20 bases. The chain's CDR3 is CASSQGGLRGIWGYTF. The CDR3 DNA reads as TGCGCCAGCAGCCAAGGCGGCTTAAGGGGGATTTGGGGCTACACCTTC.

In this sample, this clone turned up a few times. Other DNA sequences in the sample encode the same CDR3. The chain recombines TRBV30 with TRBJ1-1; D ambiguous. The germline V gene encodes CDR1 GTSNPN and CDR2 SVGIG (reference sequence). The CDR3 has 12 amino acids. Trimming pared 4 bases from V and 0 bases from J, leaving 6 bases between. DNA for the CDR3: TGTGCCTGGAACGGTATGAACACTGAAGCTTTCTTT. This translates into CAWNGMNTEAFF. Full variable domain (remainder filled in from reference TRBV30 and TRBJ1-1): SQTIHQWPATLVQPVGSPLSLECTVEGTSNPNLYWYRQAAGRGLQLLFYSVGIGQISSEVPQNLSASRPQDRQFILSSKKLLLSDSGFYLCAWNGMNTEAFFGQGTRLTVV.

The chain recombines TRBV5-1 with TRBJ2-7; 8 bases map to TRBD2. The CDR3 runs 15 residues. V dropped 4 bases and J dropped 7; count of bases not matched to a gene: 13. Germline V CDR1 and CDR2: SGHRS, YFSETQ. CDR3 amino acids: CASSPTSGSFVEQYF. For the CDR3, the DNA is TGCGCCAGCAGCCCCACTAGCGGATCCTTCGTAGAGCAGTACTTC.

This clone was recorded only once. The chain links TRBV28 to TRBJ2-7, with TRBD2 matching 13 bases. This CDR3 has 20 amino acids. Trimming cost V 6 bases and J 2 bases; bases outside gene matches: 19. CDR1 MDHEN and CDR2 SYDVKM come from the germline V gene. CDR3 loop: CASRPTPGQLTSGGAYEQYF. The DNA for the CDR3 is TGTGCCAGCAGGCCTACCCCGGGACAGCTCACTAGCGGGGGGGCCTACGAGCAGTACTTC.

In its sample, this clone was seen a few times. The V call is TRBV6-5, the J call TRBJ1-6; the D is unclear. Trimming stripped 3 bases from V and 11 bases from J, with 8 bases between. There are 12 residues in the CDR3. Germline CDR1 reads MNHEY; CDR2 reads SVGAGI. CDR3 in amino acids: CASSYGVPPLHF. DNA of the CDR3: TGTGCCAGCAGTTATGGAGTCCCACCCCTCCACTTT.

The chain links TRBV4-3 to TRBJ2-1; no reliable D call. Germline V gene sequence: CDR1 LGHNA, CDR2 YSLEER. The CDR3 is 16 residues long. Between the trimmed V and J ends, which lost 4 bases and 0 bases, there was a span of 13 bases. For the CDR3, the DNA is TGCGCCAGCAGCCCACCCGGTAGCAGCTCCTACAATGAGCAGTTCTTC. Protein: CASSPPGSSSYNEQFF.

The rearrangement uses TRBV11-2 and TRBJ2-3, with D unclear. The germline CDR1 and CDR2 sequences are SGHAT and FQNNGV. Trimming shortened V by 4 bases and J by 3 bases, and 17 bases separated the two germline ends. The CDR3 contains 16 residues. In DNA, the CDR3 is TGTGCCAGCAGCTCCCTCCTGAGGAAGTTAACAGATACGCAGTATTTT. This encodes CASSSLLRKLTDTQYF.

The rearrangement joins TRBV27 to TRBJ2-4, with 8 bases fitting TRBD1. This CDR3 contains 14 residues. The germline CDR1 and CDR2 sequences are MNHEY and SMNVEV (reference sequence). J lost 5 bases, V lost 6 bases, and 6 bases had no gene match. CDR3 loop: CASRLTTGENIQYF. In nucleotides, the CDR3 is TGTGCCAGCAGGTTAACGACAGGGGAAAACATTCAGTACTTC.

This chain joins TRBV27 and TRBJ1-2; 7 nucleotides line up with TRBD1. CDR1 is MNHEY, CDR2 SMNVEV, per germline (reference sequence). V shed 6 bases and J 0 bases; nucleotides not matched to a gene: 10. The CDR3 sequence is 16 residues long. The CDR3 is CASRTDRAGPNYGYTF. The CDR3 DNA reads TGTGCCAGCAGAACCGACAGGGCAGGCCCTAACTATGGCTACACCTTC.

The rearrangement uses TRBV9 and TRBJ1-1, with 9 bases fitting TRBD1. Trimming cost V 3 bases and J 5 bases; bases outside gene matches: 8. This CDR3 contains 15 residues. CDR1 and CDR2 (germline): SGDLS, YYNGEE. In nucleotides, the CDR3 is TGTGCCAGCAGCGCCGGGACAGGGTGGGGGACTGAAGCTTTCTTT. This translates into CASSAGTGWGTEAFF. Supplemented by reference TRBV9 and TRBJ1-1, the full variable domain reads DSGVTQTPKHLITATGQRVTLRCSPRSGDLSVYWYQQSLDQGLQFLIQYYNGEERAKGNILERFSAQQFPDLHSELNLSSLELGDSALYFCASSAGTGWGTEAFFGQGTRLTVV.

The chain is built from TRBV29-1 and TRBJ2-5, with D unresolved. From germline, CDR1 is SQVTM and CDR2 ANQGSEA. The CDR3 is 14 amino acids. Trimming took off 0 bases at V and 5 bases at J, with 13 bases between the two ends. The CDR3 nucleotides are TGCAGCGTTGAAGATCCCGGCGCCGGGGAGACCCAGTACTTC. Amino acids: CSVEDPGAGETQYF.

This clone was detected only once. This chain connects TRBV7-3 to TRBJ2-3, with 9 positions matching TRBD2. CDR1 is SGHTA and CDR2 is FQGTGA in the germline V gene. CDR3 size: 16 residues. The V and J ends lost 5 bases and 1 base, in that order; junction bases with no gene match: 7. The CDR3 DNA reads TGTGCCAGCAGCCGGCCAGCGGGGGGCGGCACAGATACGCAGTATTTT. This sequence encodes CASSRPAGGGTDTQYF.

The chain couples TRBV7-9 to TRBJ1-2; no clear D gene. This CDR3 region has 14 residues. The V end lost 3 bases, the J end lost 3 bases, and 11 bases lay between the germline ends. Germline V gene data show CDR1 as SEHNR and CDR2 as FQNEAQ (reference sequence). CDR3 sequence: CASSLGGFDYGYTF. Here the CDR3 DNA reads TGTGCCAGCAGCTTGGGAGGGTTCGACTATGGCTACACCTTC.

The V and J genes are TRBV5-4 and TRBJ2-2; 10 bases match TRBD2. This CDR3 region has 17 residues. Per the germline V gene, CDR1 is SGHNT and CDR2 is YYREEE (reference sequence). V was pared by 5 bases and J by 6 bases, with 13 bases of the junction left unmatched. The CDR3 here is CASSMRSSGGPPGELFF. As DNA, the CDR3 is TGTGCCAGCAGTATGAGGTCTAGCGGGGGCCCACCCGGGGAGCTGTTTTTT.

The chain employs TRBV7-9 and TRBJ2-1; weak D call: TRBD1 (5 bases). Per the germline V gene, CDR1 is SEHNR and CDR2 is FQNEAQ (reference sequence). The CDR3 is made up of 18 amino acids. Trimming stripped 1 base from V and 5 bases from J, with 21 bases between. In DNA form, the CDR3 reads TGTGCCAGCAGCTTAGTTGAGTGGTGGCAGGGAAAGGACAATGAGCAGTTCTTC. It encodes CASSLVEWWQGKDNEQFF.

This chain links TRBV27 with TRBJ2-5; tentative D call: TRBD2 (5 bases). The V gene lost 5 bases and the J gene lost 9 bases, with 7 bases spanning the gap. The CDR3 is 10 residues long. From germline, CDR1 is MNHEY and CDR2 SMNVEV (reference sequence). CDR3 sequence: CASSEEAQYF. Here the CDR3 DNA reads TGTGCCAGCAGTGAGGAGGCCCAGTACTTC.

This sequence joins TRBV11-2 and TRBJ1-2; 8 bases map to TRBD1. This CDR3 contains 16 residues. The V gene's germline CDR1 is SGHAT and CDR2 FQNNGV. The J segment lost 5 bases and the V segment lost 4 bases, leaving 12 bases of the junction unmatched. CDR3 in DNA: TGTGCCAGCAGCTCAACCCGCCGGGACAGGAATTATGGCTACACCTTC. It codes for CASSSTRRDRNYGYTF.

The V and J genes are TRBV28 and TRBJ1-5; D unclear. The germline CDR1 and CDR2 sequences are MDHEN and SYDVKM. Trimming took 3 bases from V and 7 from J, leaving 10 bases between them. This CDR3 is built from 13 residues. The CDR3 loop is CASSFRGEQPQHF. DNA for the CDR3: TGTGCCAGCAGTTTTCGGGGAGAGCAGCCCCAGCATTTT.

This chain uses TRBV9 with TRBJ2-3, with TRBD2 identical over 7 bases. Germline-derived CDR1 and CDR2 are SGDLS and YYNGEE. Trimming removed 6 bases from V and 2 bases from J; junction bases left unmatched: 9. CDR3 length equals 15 residues. The chain's CDR3 is CASTTGDYPTDTQYF. The CDR3 DNA sequence: TGTGCCAGCACCACTGGGGACTACCCCACAGATACGCAGTATTTT.

This chain links TRBV7-3 with TRBJ2-7; 7 bases fit TRBD1. Germline CDR1 is SGHTA and CDR2 is FQGTGA. The CDR3 is 15 residues long. Trimming cost V 6 bases and J 7 bases; bases outside gene matches: 15. The CDR3 loop is CASRGWDRVYGEQYF. CDR3 DNA sequence: TGTGCCAGCAGAGGCTGGGACAGAGTCTACGGGGAGCAGTACTTC.

This clone was seen a single time. The chain employs TRBV25-1 and TRBJ2-7; the match to TRBD1 covers 7 bases. CDR1 and CDR2 from the germline V gene are MGHDK and SYGVNS. The CDR3 runs to 15 residues. The ends lost 3 bases at V and 4 bases at J; junction bases unmatched: 9. The CDR3: CASSDLGQRFYEQYF. Written as DNA, the CDR3 is TGTGCCAGCAGTGATTTGGGACAGAGGTTTTACGAGCAGTACTTC.

This clone was found once. V and J are TRBV12-5 and TRBJ1-2, with D maybe TRBD1 (6 bases). Germline V lookup: CDR1 LGHNT, CDR2 FRNRAP. Trimming took 5 bases from V and 5 from J, leaving 12 bases between them. The CDR3 has 13 residues. This chain's CDR3 is CASGPGTTYGYTF. CDR3 in DNA: TGTGCTAGTGGTCCGGGGACAACTTATGGCTACACCTTC.

A single count supports this clone. The chain uses TRBV11-3 and TRBJ2-2, with 7 bases that match TRBD1. The ends lost 5 bases at V and 3 bases at J; junction bases unmatched: 12. Per the germline V gene, CDR1 is SGHNT and CDR2 is YENEEA. This CDR3 is 17 amino acids long. The CDR3 nucleotides are TGTGCCAGCAGCGATCCCCGACAGGGAAAATACACCGGGGAGCTGTTTTTT. Residues: CASSDPRQGKYTGELFF.

The chain carries TRBV4-3 and TRBJ1-2; D not resolved. CDR3 length: 15 amino acids. The V end lost 0 bases, the J end lost 2 bases, and 10 bases lay between the germline ends. CDR1 and CDR2 from the germline V gene are LGHNA and YSLEER. CDR3 amino acids: CASSQDLGGNYGYTF. In DNA, the CDR3 is TGCGCCAGCAGCCAAGATCTCGGAGGGAACTATGGCTACACCTTC.

This rearrangement joins TRBV18 to TRBJ1-1, with 7 bases fitting TRBD1. The ends lost 6 bases at V and 4 bases at J; junction bases unmatched: 14. This CDR3 has 16 residues. CDR1 is KGHSH, CDR2 LQKENI, per germline. In nucleotides, the CDR3 is TGTGCCAGCTCGGACCCATTTGTGAGGGGGCGCACTGAAGCTTTCTTT. Its protein is CASSDPFVRGRTEAFF.

The chain is built from TRBV5-5 and TRBJ2-3, with unresolved D. V lost 0 bases to trimming and J lost 3 bases, with 8 bases between them. CDR1 SGHKS and CDR2 YYEKEE come from the germline V gene (reference sequence). The CDR3 is 14 amino acids. The CDR3 sequence is CASSLETQTDTQYF. The CDR3 DNA reads as TGTGCCAGCAGCTTGGAGACACAGACAGATACGCAGTATTTT.

This chain joins TRBV5-6 and TRBJ2-6; 11 bases match TRBD1. The CDR3 runs to 17 residues. The J segment lost 0 bases and the V segment lost 3 bases, leaving 2 bases of the junction unmatched. Germline V gene sequence: CDR1 SGHDT, CDR2 YYEEEE. The CDR3 DNA reads TGTGCCAGCAGCTATGGGACAGGGGGCTCTGGGGCCAACGTCCTGACTTTC. Translating gives CASSYGTGGSGANVLTF.

The CDR3 DNA sequence: TGTGCCAGCAACCCAAATCAACGACAGAGCAACACCGGGGAGCTGTTTTTT. Translated, it gives CASNPNQRQSNTGELFF. V is TRBV6-4 and J is TRBJ2-2, with D possibly TRBD1 on 5 matching bases. The V and J ends lost 7 bases and 2 bases respectively, with 20 bases between them. The length of the CDR3 is 17 residues. The V gene's germline CDR1 is MRHNA and CDR2 SNTAGT.

This clone was recorded once. The rearrangement uses TRBV6-1 and TRBJ2-2; D ambiguous. This CDR3 spans 15 amino acids. Germline CDR1 reads MNHNS; CDR2 reads SASEGT. The V and J ends lost 2 bases and 4 bases respectively, with 11 bases between them. CDR3 region: CASSETPGSTGELFF. In DNA, the CDR3 is TGTGCCAGCAGTGAAACCCCCGGGTCCACCGGGGAGCTGTTTTTT.